Sequencing of this TCR beta chain was carried out in a study of vaccination and CD4 T cells after COVID-19. The wider study: The interval from dose two to post-vaccine sampling had a median of 72 days, and it ranged from 14 to 241.

Germline CDR1 and CDR2: SGHAT and FQNNGV. This CDR3 is 18 amino acids long. Germline trimming cut 2 bases from V and 0 bases from J; bases unmatched to any gene: 8. Treatment given: approximately nine-day PBMC culture with coronavirus spike peptide pools or control peptides (ViraFEST assay). CD4+ T cells that came from the unexposed donor were collected before the COVID-19 pandemic (2011-2018). The Oncomine TCR Beta short-read assay sequenced DNA from cultured CD4+ T cells. TCRdb re-analysed the PCR reads in MiXCR, keeping a single row per CDR3 protein. The sample contains some 7,000 distinct CDR3 sequences, 33% of which appear only once. Details on this clonotype: Antigen: not known.

The clonotype originates from a human donor in good health. Input material: CD4+ T cells from blood, cultured in vitro. The chain joins TRBV11-2 to TRBJ1-5; 9 positions agree with TRBD1. In DNA, the CDR3 is TGTGCCAGCAGCTTAACCGGGACAGGGATAGATAGCAATCAGCCCCAGCATTTT. It is translated as CASSLTGTGIDSNQPQHF. Looking up the rest from reference TRBV11-2 and TRBJ1-5 gives the full variable domain: EAGVAQSPRYKIIEKRQSVAFWCNPISGHATLYWYQQILGQGPKLLIQFQNNGVVDDSQLPKDRFSAERLKGVDSTLKIQPAKLEDSAVYLCASSLTGTGIDSNQPQHFGDGTRLSIL.